These 25 T cell receptor beta chains were all obtained from the same sample, sequenced in a study of T cell repertoires and HLA-DP antigens (dated by TCRdb to 2017 to 2018). Library creation used the immunoSEQ multiplex PCR assay. TCRdb limited this immuneACCESS table to in-frame rearrangements with V and J called. A share of clones is missing; checked studies link under half to unresolved V genes, and the rest is unexplained. This sample comprises approximately 90,000 clones, roughly 86% of them detected only once. 1.5% to 2% of the sample is taken by the ten largest. For these receptors, no antigen is known. The specimen sequenced was CD4+ T cells from PBMCs. These receptors came from a man aged 45-65 years in good health and CMV-seronegative.

The V gene is TRBV5-1, the J gene TRBJ2-3; TRBD2 might be the D (5 bases). The CDR3 totals 14 residues. Germline loops: CDR1 SGHRS, CDR2 YFSETQ. V dropped 3 bases and J dropped 6 bases, with 14 bases sitting between them. The CDR3 loop is CASSSGLAGDTQYF. CDR3 nucleotides: TGCGCCAGCAGCTCCGGACTTGCCGGGGATACGCAGTATTTT.

This chain connects TRBV25-1 to TRBJ2-5; 8 nucleotides align to TRBD2. V shed 8 bases, J shed 3 bases, and the junction held 17 bases outside the gene matches. Looked up from germline, CDR1 is MGHDK and CDR2 is SYGVNS. The CDR3 length is 17 residues. The chain's CDR3 is CASQAGGASGSKETQYF. CDR3 nucleotide sequence: TGTGCCAGCCAAGCCGGGGGGGCTAGCGGCAGCAAAGAGACCCAGTACTTC.

V is TRBV5-4 and J is TRBJ1-1, with D possibly matching TRBD1 (6 bases). This CDR3 is 15 amino acids long. V dropped 3 bases and J dropped 1 base, with 13 bases sitting between them. CDR1 and CDR2 (germline): SGHNT, YYREEE (reference sequence). The chain's CDR3 is CASSSGGHWNTEAFF. CDR3 DNA: TGTGCCAGCAGCTCGGGGGGACACTGGAACACTGAAGCTTTCTTT.

This clone was seen a handful of times. The CDR3 spells CAWSWSSSGANVLTF. The CDR3 DNA is TGTGCCTGGAGTTGGTCGTCCTCTGGGGCCAACGTCCTGACTTTC. The chain employs TRBV30 and TRBJ2-6; D unclear. Trimming cost V 2 bases and J 0 bases, with 8 bases left between them. CDR1 and CDR2 from the germline V gene are GTSNPN and SVGIG (reference sequence). The CDR3 sequence is 15 residues long.

CDR3 DNA sequence: TGTGCCAGCTCACCACATAAGGGAAACGGTGAAAAACTGTTTTTT. It specifies CASSPHKGNGEKLFF. The chain uses TRBV18 and TRBJ1-4; D remains ambiguous. Looked up from germline, CDR1 is KGHSH and CDR2 is LQKENI. There are 15 residues in the CDR3. Deletions cut 1 base from V and 7 bases from J, with 13 bases between.

The V call is TRBV25-1, the J call TRBJ2-3; 9 nucleotides line up with TRBD2. This CDR3 has 17 residues. V shed 0 bases, J shed 1 base, and the junction held 5 bases outside the gene matches. The V gene's germline CDR1 is MGHDK and CDR2 SYGVNS. DNA for the CDR3: TGTGCCAGCAGTGAATATAGATTAGCGGGGGGCACAGATACGCAGTATTTT. This gives the protein CASSEYRLAGGTDTQYF.

This clone was seen a single time. J is TRBJ1-5 and V is TRBV19, with D possibly being TRBD1 (5 bases). Trimming removed 4 bases at V and 4 bases at J, with 8 bases between. This CDR3 comprises 13 residues. Germline CDR1 and CDR2: LNHDA and SQIVND (reference sequence). This chain's CDR3 is CASSKGINQPQHF. The DNA of the CDR3 is TGTGCCAGTAGTAAGGGGATTAATCAGCCCCAGCATTTT.

This chain joins TRBV5-1 and TRBJ1-1; D is possibly TRBD1 (5 bases). The CDR3 runs 13 residues. Germline V CDR1 and CDR2: SGHRS, YFSETQ. V was trimmed by 4 bases and J by 8 bases, leaving 15 bases between them. CDR3 loop: CASSPQVGGEAFF. DNA for the CDR3: TGCGCCAGCAGCCCACAGGTGGGGGGGGAAGCTTTCTTT.

The chain uses TRBV6-6 and TRBJ2-7; 11 bases fit TRBD1. This CDR3 is 14 amino acids long. Germline values: CDR1 MNHNY, CDR2 SVGAGI (reference sequence). Trimming at V came to 7 bases and at J to 7 bases, leaving 9 bases not matched to a gene. CDR3 in DNA: TGTGCCAGCACGCGGGACAGGGGGACGTGGGAGCAGTACTTC. Its translation is CASTRDRGTWEQYF.

The chain uses TRBV5-4 and TRBJ2-3; no reliable D call. V lost 1 base and J 4 bases, leaving 13 bases between the germline ends. Germline values: CDR1 SGHNT, CDR2 YYREEE (reference sequence). The CDR3 totals 15 residues. CDR3 in amino acids: CASSLSPTWADTQYF. The DNA of the CDR3 is TGTGCCAGCAGCTTGTCTCCAACCTGGGCAGATACGCAGTATTTT.

CDR3 region: CASSIGVVGTIYF. DNA of the CDR3: TGTGCCAGTAGTATAGGAGTGGTCGGCACCATATATTTT. The V call is TRBV19, the J call TRBJ1-3; D remains ambiguous. The V gene lost 1 base and the J gene lost 9 bases, with 10 bases spanning the gap. Germline V CDR1 and CDR2: LNHDA, SQIVND (reference sequence). The CDR3 consists of 13 residues.

The chain links TRBV5-4 to TRBJ1-1, with D possibly being TRBD1 (5 bases). V shed 4 bases and J shed 4 bases, with 17 bases lying between them. CDR1 and CDR2 (germline): SGHNT, YYREEE (reference sequence). This CDR3 contains 15 residues. The CDR3 coding sequence is TGTGCCAGCAGCCCGGGACTGGGGCAGGGCACTGAAGCTTTCTTT. Protein product: CASSPGLGQGTEAFF.

This chain uses TRBV7-6 with TRBJ2-5; weak D call: TRBD1 (5 bases). V was clipped by 3 bases and J by 0 bases, with 23 bases between them. The CDR3 runs to 19 residues. From germline, CDR1 is SGHVS and CDR2 FNYEAQ. CDR3 DNA sequence: TGTGCCAGCAGCTTTCGATTTCGAAGCCAGGACAAGTACCAAGAGACCCAGTACTTC. This gives the protein CASSFRFRSQDKYQETQYF.

Written as DNA, the CDR3 is TGTGCCAGCAGTTCCCCGGGGGGACCTAACACCGGGGAGCTGTTTTTT. It encodes CASSSPGGPNTGELFF. The rearrangement joins TRBV28 to TRBJ2-2; 7 bases align to TRBD2. The CDR3 is 16 amino acids. Germline CDR1 MDHEN, CDR2 SYDVKM. Trimming took 4 bases from V and 2 from J; bases not matched to a gene: 7.

The chain has TRBV6-5 and TRBJ2-2; D might be TRBD2 (6 bases). The CDR3 is 14 residues long. Trimming cost V 10 bases and J 0 bases, with 12 bases left between them. Germline V gives CDR1 MNHEY, CDR2 SVGAGI. The CDR3, as DNA: TGTGCCACCGTTAGACTAGCGAACACCGGGGAGCTGTTTTTT. It is translated as CATVRLANTGELFF.

In the case of this clone: Germline is not matched at one junction end, which may reflect a read error. This rearrangement joins TRBV7-7 to TRBJ2-2, with D possibly being TRBD1 or TRBD2 (5 bases each). This CDR3 spans 14 amino acids. The germline gives CDR1 SSHAT, CDR2 FNYEAQ (reference sequence). CDR3 residues: CASSRDEITGELFF. The CDR3 coding sequence is TGTGCTAGCAGCAGGGACGAGATAACCGGGGAGCTGTTTTTT. The full variable domain, in which reference TRBV7-7 and TRBJ2-2 provide the parts outside the CDR3, is GAGVSQSPRYKVTKRGQDVTLRCDPISSHATLYWYQQALGQGPEFLTYFNYEAQPDKSGLPSDRFSAERPEGSISTLTIQRTEQRDSAMYRCASSRDEITGELFFGEGSRLTVL.

The chain recombines TRBV5-1 with TRBJ1-2; D is unresolved. Germline CDR1 is SGHRS and CDR2 is YFSETQ. Trimming took 0 bases from V and 5 from J, leaving 8 bases between them. The CDR3 loop spans 13 amino acids. The CDR3 nucleotides are TGCGCCAGCAGCTTGGCCGATTCGTATGGCTACACCTTC. Translation: CASSLADSYGYTF. Together with reference TRBV5-1 and TRBJ1-2, the CDR3 gives the full variable domain: KAGVTQTPRYLIKTRGQQVTLSCSPISGHRSVSWYQQTPGQGLQFLFEYFSETQRNKGNFPGRFSGRQFSNSRSEMNVSTLELGDSALYLCASSLADSYGYTFGSGTRLTVV.

This clone occurred a few times. The J gene is TRBJ2-5, the V gene TRBV11-2; D is uncertain. Per the germline V gene, CDR1 is SGHAT and CDR2 is FQNNGV. The CDR3 sequence is 11 residues long. Trimming cost V 3 bases and J 4 bases, with 3 bases left between them. Written as DNA, the CDR3 is TGTGCCAGCAGCTTCGGAGAGACCCAGTACTTC. Protein sequence: CASSFGETQYF.

The CDR3 loop reads CASSWSGGANGYTF. The CDR3 DNA reads TGTGCCAGCAGTTGGTCGGGGGGGGCGAATGGCTACACCTTC. The chain recombines TRBV28 with TRBJ1-2; a weak D match, TRBD1 (6 bases). The CDR3 totals 14 residues. Germline CDR1 and CDR2: MDHEN and SYDVKM. V was shortened by 4 bases and J by 6 bases, with 15 bases between the two germline ends.

The V call is TRBV5-1, the J call TRBJ2-5, with 8 bases matching TRBD1. Per the germline V gene, CDR1 is SGHRS and CDR2 is YFSETQ. The CDR3 is 14 amino acids. After removal of 4 bases from V and 4 bases from J, the junction contained 6 bases not matched to a gene. CDR3 bases: TGCGCCAGCAGCCAATACGACAGGGGAGAGACCCAGTACTTC. Protein sequence: CASSQYDRGETQYF.

The CDR3 loop is CASSFGTSGGTDTQYF. The CDR3 coding sequence is TGTGCCAGCAGCTTCGGGACTAGCGGGGGTACAGATACGCAGTATTTT. V usage is TRBV7-3 and J usage is TRBJ2-3, with TRBD2 identical over 14 bases. Germline-derived CDR1 and CDR2 are SGHTA and FQGTGA. The CDR3 spans 16 residues. V dropped 3 bases and J dropped 3; count of bases not matched to a gene: 2.

The chain joins TRBV2 to TRBJ2-7, with 9 bases matching TRBD1. Germline trimming cut 6 bases from V and 7 bases from J; bases unmatched to any gene: 1. The germline gives CDR1 SNHLY, CDR2 FYNNEI. CDR3 length: 11 residues. This CDR3 reads CASRGQGEQYF. The DNA of the CDR3 is TGTGCCAGCAGGGGACAGGGTGAGCAGTACTTC. The full variable domain, its missing parts supplied by reference TRBV2 and TRBJ2-7, is EPEVTQTPSHQVTQMGQEVILRCVPISNHLYFYWYRQILGQKVEFLVSFYNNEISEKSEIFDDQFSVERPDGSNFTLKIRSTKLEDSAMYFCASRGQGEQYFGPGTRLTVT.

The chain recombines TRBV28 with TRBJ2-1; weak D call: TRBD1 (5 bases). Germline V gene data show CDR1 as MDHEN and CDR2 as SYDVKM. V shed 5 bases and J shed 6 bases, with 14 bases lying between them. This CDR3 is 14 amino acids long. The CDR3 loop is CASSGIGAGNEQFF. CDR3 bases: TGTGCCAGCAGTGGGATAGGGGCTGGCAATGAGCAGTTCTTC.

The chain has TRBV11-1 and TRBJ2-1, with 11 bases lining up with TRBD2. The CDR3 sequence is 15 residues long. Per germline, CDR1 SGHAT and CDR2 FQDESV (reference sequence). Trimming cost V 1 base and J 8 bases; bases outside gene matches: 4. The CDR3 DNA follows: TGTGCCAGCAGCTTAGAGTCTAGCGGGGGGTATGAGCAGTTCTTC. Translated, it gives CASSLESSGGYEQFF.

The chain joins TRBV30 to TRBJ1-3; a possible D gene is TRBD1 (5 bases). Germline values: CDR1 GTSNPN, CDR2 SVGIG (reference sequence). There are 14 residues in the CDR3. The CDR3: CASGTGSSGNTIYF. The CDR3 DNA follows: TGTGCGTCCGGGACTGGATCCTCTGGAAACACCATATATTTT.